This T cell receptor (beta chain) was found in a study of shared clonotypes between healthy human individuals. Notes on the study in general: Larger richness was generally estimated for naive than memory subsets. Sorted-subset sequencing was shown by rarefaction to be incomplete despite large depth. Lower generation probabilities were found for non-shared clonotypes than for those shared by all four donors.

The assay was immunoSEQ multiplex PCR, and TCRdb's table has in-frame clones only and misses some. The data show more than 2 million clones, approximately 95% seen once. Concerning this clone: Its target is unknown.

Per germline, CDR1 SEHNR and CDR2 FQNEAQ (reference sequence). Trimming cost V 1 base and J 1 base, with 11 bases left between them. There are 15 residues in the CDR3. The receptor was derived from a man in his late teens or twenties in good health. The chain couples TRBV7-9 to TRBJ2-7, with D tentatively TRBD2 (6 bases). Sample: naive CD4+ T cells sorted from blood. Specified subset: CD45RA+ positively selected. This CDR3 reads CASSLEEGRSYEQYF. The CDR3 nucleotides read TGTGCCAGCAGCTTAGAAGAGGGGAGGTCCTACGAGCAGTACTTC.